A selection of T cell receptor beta chains follows, all from one sample in a study of PD-L1 blockade in urothelial cancer. Profiling relied on immunoSEQ multiplex PCR, and the TCRdb table lists in-frame clones only, not all of them. The sample carries 30,000 to 35,000 clones, about 87% recorded once. This specimen consisted of PBMCs, obtained around atezolizumab (anti-PD-L1) treatment. These receptors all stem from a man aged 55 to 69 with urothelial cancer. Each CDR3 is given with its conserved first and last residue. D genes are given only for firm matches. Size tells how often a clone was seen (once, few, many) or the class of an expanded clone, and some rows leave it out.

clone_size	v_call	j_call	d_call	cdr3_aa	cdr3_nt
once	TRBV27	TRBJ2-7	NA	CASSSIRGRSYEQYF	TGTGCCAGCAGTTCCATCAGGGGGAGGTCCTACGAGCAGTACTTC
NA	TRBV18	TRBJ1-2	NA	CASSPEPNYGYTF	TGTGCCAGCTCACCAGAGCCCAACTATGGCTACACCTTC
NA	TRBV9	TRBJ2-5	TRBD2	CASSVEPGLAGGNGETQYF	TGTGCCAGCAGCGTAGAGCCGGGACTAGCGGGAGGGAATGGTGAGACCCAGTACTTC
NA	TRBV11-2	TRBJ1-1	NA	CASSNRQENTEAFF	TGTGCCAGCAGCAACCGACAGGAGAACACTGAAGCTTTCTTT
NA	TRBV27	TRBJ2-3	TRBD1	CASSGGQGSTDTQYF	TGTGCCAGCAGCGGGGGACAGGGGAGCACAGATACGCAGTATTTT
NA	TRBV5-5	TRBJ1-1	NA	CASSSTPNTEAFF	TGTGCCAGCAGCTCCACTCCGAACACTGAAGCTTTCTTT
NA	TRBV19	TRBJ2-1	TRBD2	CASSIISGGSYNEQFF	TGTGCCAGTAGTATCATTAGCGGGGGCTCCTACAATGAGCAGTTCTTC
NA	TRBV5-1	TRBJ1-1	NA	CASSLGQEFDTEAFF	TGCGCCAGCAGCTTGGGACAGGAGTTTGACACTGAAGCTTTCTTT
NA	TRBV25-1	TRBJ1-5	TRBD1	CASSDGTGSDQPQHF	TGTGCCAGCAGTGATGGGACAGGGTCGGATCAGCCCCAGCATTTT
NA	TRBV19	TRBJ2-7	TRBD2	CASTPSGSVGYEQYF	TGTGCCAGTACGCCTAGCGGGAGTGTCGGCTACGAGCAGTACTTC
few	TRBV9	TRBJ2-1	NA	CASSVDPGAYNEQFF	TGTGCCAGCAGCGTAGACCCGGGGGCCTACAATGAGCAGTTCTTC
NA	TRBV9	TRBJ2-7	TRBD1	CASSVTTGGEQYF	TGTGCCAGCAGCGTTACGACAGGGGGCGAGCAGTACTTC
NA	TRBV28	TRBJ1-5	NA	CASSSRDIYDSNQPQHF	TGTGCCAGCAGTTCACGGGACATTTATGATAGCAATCAGCCCCAGCATTTT
NA	TRBV19	TRBJ1-2	TRBD1	CASSIPREGAWGYTF	TGTGCCAGTAGTATTCCCCGCGAGGGGGCTTGGGGCTACACCTTC
NA	TRBV6-1	TRBJ2-7	TRBD2	CASSGVLAGGGYEQYF	TGTGCCAGCAGTGGAGTGCTAGCGGGAGGGGGCTACGAGCAGTACTTC
NA	TRBV5-8	TRBJ1-5	TRBD1	CASSFDRGGNQPQHF	TGTGCCAGCAGCTTCGACAGGGGCGGCAATCAGCCCCAGCATTTT
few	TRBV11-2	TRBJ1-5	NA	CASSPLQGPGNQPQHF	TGTGCCAGCAGCCCTCTTCAGGGTCCCGGTAATCAGCCCCAGCATTTT
NA	TRBV5-4	TRBJ1-1	NA	CASSLDGLNTEAFF	TGTGCCAGCAGCTTGGATGGGCTGAACACTGAAGCTTTCTTT
NA	TRBV6-6	TRBJ2-1	TRBD2	CASSYPPGGSYNEQFF	TGTGCCAGCAGTTACCCCCCGGGAGGCTCCTACAATGAGCAGTTCTTC
NA	TRBV6-5	TRBJ2-4	NA	CASSPGLGKNIQYF	TGTGCCAGCAGCCCGGGACTGGGCAAAAACATTCAGTACTTC
once	TRBV2	TRBJ1-1	NA	CASRAQGTQAEAFF	TGTGCCAGCAGGGCCCAAGGGACTCAGGCTGAAGCTTTCTTT
medium-sized	TRBV30	TRBJ1-6	NA	CAWRAWVREASPLHF	TGTGCCTGGAGAGCTTGGGTCAGGGAGGCTTCACCCCTCCACTTT
NA	TRBV7-3	TRBJ1-1	NA	CASSLGRGATEAFF	TGTGCCAGCAGCTTAGGGAGGGGGGCCACTGAAGCTTTCTTT
NA	TRBV5-1	TRBJ1-2	TRBD1	CASAVASRTGPNYGYTF	TGCGCCAGCGCCGTCGCTTCTAGGACAGGGCCTAACTATGGCTACACCTTC
NA	TRBV18	TRBJ1-5	NA	CASSPPGRGGSNQPQHF	TGTGCCAGCTCACCACCGGGTAGGGGTGGTAGCAATCAGCCCCAGCATTTT
NA	TRBV7-3	TRBJ2-3	TRBD2	CASSLAGGPTDTQYF	TGTGCCAGCAGCTTAGCGGGAGGGCCGACAGATACGCAGTATTTT
NA	TRBV9	TRBJ2-3	NA	CASSVSGTSTDTQYF	TGTGCCAGCAGCGTCTCCGGGACAAGCACAGATACGCAGTATTTT
NA	TRBV7-8	TRBJ2-3	TRBD2	CASSVSGGVGTQYF	TGTGCCAGCAGCGTTAGCGGGGGGGTGGGAACGCAGTATTTT
few	TRBV7-2	TRBJ2-7	TRBD1	CASSDRRGLQGSRYEQYF	TGTGCCAGCAGCGACAGGCGCGGATTACAGGGGAGTAGATACGAGCAGTACTTC
NA	TRBV5-1	TRBJ1-4	NA	CASSSLGGTTNEKLFF	TGCGCCAGCAGCTCCTTGGGAGGGACAACTAATGAAAAACTGTTTTTT
NA	TRBV18	TRBJ2-2	TRBD1	CASSHPGRGYTGELFF	TGTGCCAGCTCACATCCTGGCAGGGGGTACACCGGGGAGCTGTTTTTT